These T cell receptor beta chains were read from a single sample in a study of shared clonotypes between healthy human individuals. Profiled with immunoSEQ multiplex PCR; TCRdb holds only in-frame clones, not every one. The sample yields 450,000 or so clones, 77% seen once. The sample was PBMCs. These receptors all come from a woman in her thirties or forties in good health. Some clones in this sample may be carry-over from other donors' samples. Each CDR3 is given without its conserved first and last residue. Only some rows state a clone size, as once, few, many or a class for expanded clones.

>NA|TRBJ2-5|TRBV5-1
ASSLLPQETQY
>NA|TRBJ2-7|TRBV7-8
ASSFQGVYEQY
>NA|TRBJ2-3|TRBV12-5
ASGLGLAPDTQY
>many|TRBJ1-2|TRBV5-4
ASRPMGSRGYT
>NA|TRBJ2-7|TRBV28
ASSSHTSTAYEQY
>NA|TRBJ1-4|TRBV28
ASSTPGVANEKLF
>NA|TRBJ1-2|TRBV7-9
ASSLPPGPLNYGYT
>NA|TRBJ2-7|TRBV7-8
ASSLAVSGSYEQY
>NA|TRBJ1-1|TRBV29-1
SVSTTGGNTEAF
>NA|TRBJ2-5|TRBV7-2
ASSLVAWAQETQY
>NA|TRBJ2-7|TRBV6-1
ASSENRGTSYEQY
>NA|TRBJ2-1|TRBV7-6
ASSSGTSGYNEQF
>NA|TRBJ2-7|TRBV28
ASSLTTSGRSREQY
>NA|TRBJ2-6|TRBV15
ATTPGGRAGANVLT
>NA|TRBJ2-7|TRBV7-6
ASSLSSASSGYEQY
>NA|TRBJ2-5|TRBV28
ASSHQETQY
>NA|TRBJ2-2|TRBV4-1
ASSQGPGGVGELF
>NA|TRBJ2-3|TRBV11-2
ASSPRSGSADTQY
>NA|TRBJ1-2|TRBV11-2
ASSPDGPYGYT
>NA|TRBJ2-7|TRBV30
AWSDTYEQY
>once|TRBJ2-7|TRBV7-9
ASSFGQFEQY
>few|TRBJ1-2|TRBV5-1
ASSAGTGAHGYT
>NA|TRBJ1-1|TRBV9
ASSPQGHTEAF
>few|TRBJ2-2|TRBV18
ASSPRESGELF
>NA|TRBJ1-5|TRBV4-2
ASSQAPRRSGGDNQPQH
>NA|TRBJ2-7|TRBV15
ATSRDGQGVGEQY
>NA|TRBJ2-1|TRBV5-1
ASSLFSGRTTYNVQF
>NA|TRBJ1-2|TRBV7-2
ASTAQAGANYGYT
>few|TRBJ2-7|TRBV7-2
ASSSGLTGEQY
>NA|TRBJ2-3|TRBV2
ASSERSDTQY
>once|TRBJ2-2|TRBV5-4
ASSQMGSNTGELF
>NA|TRBJ1-5|TRBV7-9
ASNKGQGVGDNQPQH
>NA|TRBJ2-7|TRBV15
ATSRFVGTGIHEQY
>NA|TRBJ2-7|TRBV9
ASSPRGEGYEQY
>NA|TRBJ2-2|TRBV27
ASSLSSGVAGELF
>NA|TRBJ1-1|TRBV9
ASSGRTGSNSEAF
>few|TRBJ2-3|TRBV6-5
ASSYGAGRADTQY
>NA|TRBJ2-4|TRBV28
ASSLTGGLAKNIQY
>NA|TRBJ2-1|TRBV5-1
ASSPGWGGREQF
>many|TRBJ2-5|TRBV11-1
ASRGTGVETQY
>NA|TRBJ1-2|TRBV7-2
ASSPGSVQRYYVGYT
>NA|TRBJ1-4|TRBV6-6
ASSYPGQWEKLF
>NA|TRBJ1-1|TRBV5-4
ASSQAGNTEAF
>NA|TRBJ2-3|TRBV2
ASTRSVGTDTQY
>NA|TRBJ1-2|TRBV4-1
ASSQGRIKGGYT
>NA|TRBJ2-7|TRBV6-5
ASSVNSGRYEQY
>NA|TRBJ1-4|TRBV28
ASTGGGNEKLF
>many|TRBJ2-3|TRBV30
AWSVPAAVTDTQY
>NA|TRBJ2-1|TRBV7-9
ASSFMAGSYNEQF
>NA|TRBJ2-2|TRBV28
ASSLSDFTGELF
>NA|TRBJ2-1|TRBV5-4
ASSFRLRLDEQF
>once|TRBJ2-1|TRBV2
ASKLYNEQF
>NA|TRBJ2-2|TRBV2
ASIGGMNTGELF
>NA|TRBJ2-5|TRBV7-2
ASSLAPPGLAGGETQY
>NA|TRBJ2-7|TRBV5-1
ASSLPGDPYEQY
>NA|TRBJ1-5|TRBV4-2
ASSQVRDQPQH
>NA|TRBJ2-1|TRBV15
ATSRDVGRYNEQF
>NA|TRBJ2-7|TRBV7-3
ASSLNAGGLYEQY